The 26 T cell receptor beta chains below come from one sample, sequenced in a study of regulatory T cells in long-lasting Graves disease. The time point: newly diagnosed GD, antithyroid drugs for less than 3 months. Generation of the TCR library employed RNA extracted from PBMCs. HTBI primers from iRepertoire and Arm-PCR of CDR3 regions yielded the TCR beta libraries. TCRdb reprocessed the multiplex PCR reads with MiXCR, giving one entry per CDR3 protein. The sample has under 400,000 distinct CDR3 sequences; approximately 15% are singletons. The same data also contributed to another study, on T cells in Graves' hyperthyroidism and ophthalmopathy.

Specimen: peripheral blood mononuclear cells (PBMCs), collected at new diagnosis, from a patient treated with antithyroid drugs. These receptors were taken from a man between 40 and 49 years old with Graves disease.

This clonotype was counted ten times or more. The V call is TRBV12-3 or TRBV12-4, the J call TRBJ1-2, with 8 bases fitting TRBD1. The trim removed 6 bases at V and 7 bases at J, leaving 13 bases unmatched. CDR3 length: 15 amino acids. This CDR3 is CASSLQTGAPSGYTF. The CDR3 DNA follows: TGTGCCAGCAGCCTACAGACAGGGGCCCCATCTGGCTACACCTTC.

V and J are TRBV11-2 and TRBJ2-1; 9 bases are a match to TRBD2. The CDR3 covers 16 residues. CDR1 and CDR2 from the germline V gene are SGHAT and FQNNGV. Trimming removed 0 bases from V and 2 bases from J; junction bases left unmatched: 2. This CDR3 is CASSLDGGRAYNEQFF. The CDR3 DNA is TGTGCCAGCAGCTTAGACGGCGGGAGGGCCTACAATGAGCAGTTCTTC.

At least ten counts were recorded for this clonotype. The chain is built from TRBV5-1 and TRBJ2-3; no clear D gene. Germline V gene data show CDR1 as SGHRS and CDR2 as YFSETQ. V was cut by 4 bases and J by 2 bases, with 11 bases left in between. This CDR3 has 14 amino acids. CDR3 loop: CASSPELSTDTQYF. The CDR3 DNA is TGCGCCAGCAGCCCGGAGCTGTCCACAGATACGCAGTATTTT. Complete variable domain (other parts from reference TRBV5-1 and TRBJ2-3): KAGVTQTPRYLIKTRGQQVTLSCSPISGHRSVSWYQQTPGQGLQFLFEYFSETQRNKGNFPGRFSGRQFSNSRSEMNVSTLELGDSALYLCASSPELSTDTQYFGPGTRLTVL.

This clonotype was seen ten or more times. This rearrangement joins TRBV12-3 or TRBV12-4 to TRBJ1-1, with 9 bases aligning to TRBD1. This CDR3 contains 14 residues. J was trimmed by 1 base and V by 6 bases; bases with no gene match: 3. CDR3 sequence (DNA): TGTGCCAGCAGCCCGGGACAGGGGAACACTGAAGCTTTCTTT. This gives the protein CASSPGQGNTEAFF.

V usage is TRBV5-4 and J usage is TRBJ2-1; TRBD1 might be the D (6 bases). Trimming removed 1 base from V and 2 bases from J, with 13 bases in between. CDR1 is SGHNT and CDR2 is YYREEE in the germline V gene (reference sequence). This CDR3 is 16 amino acids long. The CDR3 region is CASSLRQGPTYNEQFF. The CDR3 DNA reads as TGTGCCAGCAGCTTGCGGCAGGGGCCGACCTACAATGAGCAGTTCTTC.

This clonotype was seen a few times. The rearrangement joins TRBV9 to TRBJ2-5; TRBD2 matches 8 bases. CDR1 SGDLS and CDR2 YYNGEE come from the germline V gene. V was clipped by 0 bases and J by 4 bases; unmatched bases: 5. This CDR3 comprises 15 residues. In DNA form, the CDR3 reads TGTGCCAGCAGCGTAGGAGCGGGGGTTGCAGAGACCCAGTACTTC. It codes for CASSVGAGVAETQYF.

This clonotype has ten or more counts. The J gene is TRBJ2-5, the V gene TRBV29-1, with 8 positions matching TRBD1. Germline CDR1 is SQVTM and CDR2 is ANQGSEA. With 6 bases clipped from V and 4 bases from J, the junction kept 7 bases outside the gene matches. There are 13 residues in the CDR3. CDR3 amino acids: CSVGQGVGETQYF. Written as DNA, the CDR3 is TGCAGCGTCGGACAGGGCGTGGGAGAGACCCAGTACTTC.

The V and J genes are TRBV6-9 and TRBJ2-1; the D gene is possibly TRBD2 (5 bases). V was cut by 3 bases and J by 0 bases, with 9 bases left in between. CDR1 is MNHGY and CDR2 is SVAAGI in the germline V gene. This CDR3 is 15 amino acids long. The CDR3 coding sequence is TGTGCCAGCAGTTACTTCCGGGGCTCCTACAATGAGCAGTTCTTC. As protein: CASSYFRGSYNEQFF.

At least ten counts were recorded for this clonotype. The J gene is TRBJ1-1, the V gene TRBV9, with 7 bases lining up with TRBD1. Trimming cost V 3 bases and J 3 bases; bases outside gene matches: 5. The length of the CDR3 is 14 residues. Germline V gene lookup returns CDR1 SGDLS and CDR2 YYNGEE. The CDR3 spells CASSGDSGDTEAFF. The CDR3, as DNA: TGTGCCAGCAGCGGGGACAGTGGGGACACTGAAGCTTTCTTT.

This clonotype was recorded many times. This rearrangement joins TRBV18 to TRBJ1-3; no firm D call. This CDR3 comprises 13 residues. Trimming stripped 3 bases from V and 0 bases from J, with 3 bases between. The germline V gene encodes CDR1 KGHSH and CDR2 LQKENI. CDR3 sequence reads: CASSPSSGNTIYF. In nucleotides, the CDR3 is TGTGCCAGCTCACCGTCCTCTGGAAACACCATATATTTT.

This clonotype was picked up many times. The rearrangement joins TRBV11-2 to TRBJ2-2; unclear D gene. CDR1 and CDR2 (germline): SGHAT, FQNNGV. CDR3 length equals 13 residues. V was clipped by 0 bases and J by 7 bases, with 6 bases between them. The CDR3 region is CASSLDRIGELFF. The CDR3 nucleotides are TGTGCCAGCAGCTTAGATCGTATCGGGGAGCTGTTTTTT. Full variable domain (rest looked up from reference TRBV11-2 and TRBJ2-2): EAGVAQSPRYKIIEKRQSVAFWCNPISGHATLYWYQQILGQGPKLLIQFQNNGVVDDSQLPKDRFSAERLKGVDSTLKIQPAKLEDSAVYLCASSLDRIGELFFGEGSRLTVL.

In this sample, this clonotype turned up many times. This chain connects TRBV2 to TRBJ1-1; TRBD1 is a possible D gene (5 bases). The length of the CDR3 is 14 residues. Trimming cost V 3 bases and J 5 bases, with 13 bases left between them. Germline CDR1 and CDR2: SNHLY and FYNNEI. Here the CDR3 reads CASSEFHGGTEAFF. For the CDR3, the DNA is TGTGCCAGCAGTGAGTTTCATGGGGGGACTGAAGCTTTCTTT.

Comment on this clonotype: With a far larger clone one base away, a read error is the likely cause. The genes are TRBV30 and TRBJ2-1; TRBD2 is a possible D gene (6 bases). The CDR3 has 15 residues. Looked up from germline, CDR1 is GTSNPN and CDR2 is SVGIG (reference sequence). V gave up 0 bases and J gave up 10 bases, with 19 bases separating them. CDR3 amino acids: CAWSVLHAGGNEQFF. Here the CDR3 DNA reads TGTGCCTGGAGTGTACTGCACGCTGGAGGGAACGAGCAGTTCTTC. The full variable domain, with the rest looked up from reference TRBV30 and TRBJ2-1, is SQTIHQWPATLVQPVGSPLSLECTVEGTSNPNLYWYRQAAGRGLQLLFYSVGIGQISSEVPQNLSASRPQDRQFILSSKKLLLSDSGFYLCAWSVLHAGGNEQFFGPGTRLTVL.

This clonotype appeared a few times. The chain combines TRBV29-1 with TRBJ2-3; D unclear. The CDR3 has 14 residues. Trimming took off 1 base at V and 1 base at J, with 9 bases between the two ends. The germline gives CDR1 SQVTM, CDR2 ANQGSEA. CDR3 bases: TGCAGCGTTGAAGGTCTGAGCCGCACAGATACGCAGTATTTT. Translation gives CSVEGLSRTDTQYF.

The chain is built from TRBV7-2 and TRBJ2-7; 13 positions agree with TRBD2. The CDR3 covers 17 residues. Germline assignment: CDR1 SGHTA and CDR2 FQGNSA. After removal of 5 bases from V and 3 bases from J, the junction contained 10 bases not matched to a gene. This chain's CDR3 is CASSPGLAGAVRYEQYF. CDR3 nucleotides: TGTGCCAGCAGCCCCGGACTAGCGGGGGCCGTCCGCTACGAGCAGTACTTC.

This clonotype has at least ten counts. J is TRBJ2-1 and V is TRBV20-1, with D possibly being TRBD2 (6 bases). Germline CDR1 reads DFQATT; CDR2 reads SNEGSKA (reference sequence). The CDR3 runs 16 residues. V was pared by 1 base and J by 4 bases, with 17 bases between. CDR3 DNA: TGCAGTGCTAGAGGAGGTCGCGGGGAGACTTACAATGAGCAGTTCTTC. This translates into CSARGGRGETYNEQFF.

The table lists this clonotype with many counts. The rearrangement links TRBV28 to TRBJ2-3; D gene unclear. Deletions cut 0 bases from V and 10 bases from J, with 14 bases between. This CDR3 contains 14 residues. Germline V lookup: CDR1 MDHEN, CDR2 SYDVKM. The DNA of the CDR3 is TGTGCCAGCAGTTTATGGCCCGTTCAAAGTGCGCAGTATTTT. Translating it yields CASSLWPVQSAQYF.

This clonotype has more than one count but fewer than ten. The V and J genes are TRBV2 and TRBJ1-6, with TRBD1 matching over 7 bases. V lost 8 bases to trimming and J lost 10 bases; unmatched junction nucleotides: 11. Germline V lookup: CDR1 SNHLY, CDR2 FYNNEI. This CDR3 is 14 amino acids long. CDR3 in amino acids: CASPTGEGRSPLHF. CDR3 in DNA: TGTGCCAGCCCTACAGGGGAAGGACGATCACCCCTCCACTTT.

There are many counts of this clonotype. The genes are TRBV13 and TRBJ2-1; D is ambiguous. Germline loops: CDR1 PRHDT, CDR2 FYEKMQ (reference sequence). V was shortened by 2 bases and J by 9 bases, with 8 bases between the two germline ends. CDR3 length: 12 amino acids. The DNA for the CDR3 is TGTGCCAGCAGCTTACGGGCGGCTGAGCAGTTCTTC. Encoded protein: CASSLRAAEQFF.

Concerning this clonotype: This sequence may be a read error, since a much larger clone differs from it by one base. V usage is TRBV7-2 and J usage is TRBJ2-4; 8 nucleotides align to TRBD2. This CDR3 is built from 12 residues. The germline V gene has CDR1 SGHTA and CDR2 FQGNSA. Trimming cost V 5 bases and J 13 bases; bases outside gene matches: 7. The CDR3 DNA is TGTGCCAGCAGCGTATTAGCGGGAAAGCAGTACTTC. It translates to CASSVLAGKQYF.

This rearrangement joins TRBV3-1 to TRBJ2-6; 7 bases are shared with TRBD1. The CDR3 has 20 residues. Trimming at V came to 5 bases and at J to 0 bases, leaving 16 bases not matched to a gene. Per the germline V gene, CDR1 is LGHDT and CDR2 is YNNKEL (reference sequence). CDR3 nucleotide sequence: TGTGCCAGCAGCTCTAGATGTGGGACAGCACTACTCTCTGGGGCCAACGTCCTGACTTTC. Residues: CASSSRCGTALLSGANVLTF. The full variable domain, completed using reference TRBV3-1 and TRBJ2-6, is DTAVSQTPKYLVTQMGNDKSIKCEQNLGHDTMYWYKQDSKKFLKIMFSYNNKELIINETVPNRFSPKSPDKAHLNLHINSLELGDSAVYFCASSSRCGTALLSGANVLTFGAGSRLTVL.

On this clonotype itself: With only one base between it and a far larger clone, this is likely a read error. This chain joins TRBV18 and TRBJ2-5, with TRBD1 matching over 7 bases. The J call is in doubt because the DNA end fits TRBJ2-1 better. CDR1 is KGHSH and CDR2 is LQKENI in the germline V gene. CDR3 size: 16 residues. CDR3 region: CASPPRDRGYWDEQFF. CDR3 nucleotide sequence: TGTGCCAGCCCACCACGGGACAGAGGCTATTGGGATGAGCAGTTCTTC.

Of note for this clonotype: A read error may be the cause here, since a much bigger clone is one base away. The rearrangement joins TRBV7-2 to TRBJ2-1; either TRBD1 or TRBD2 may fit D (5 bases each). The CDR3 has 16 amino acids. Germline V gene data show CDR1 as SGHTA and CDR2 as FQGNSA. CDR3 amino acids: CASCIAGAGAYNGQFF. CDR3 DNA: TGTGCCAGCTGTATAGCCGGGGCAGGAGCCTACAATGGGCAGTTCTTC.

This clonotype was picked up many times. The gene calls are TRBV6-5 and TRBJ2-3; no clear D gene. Germline V gene lookup returns CDR1 MNHEY and CDR2 SVGAGI. The CDR3 has 14 amino acids. V lost 8 bases, J lost 3 bases, and 15 bases lay in between. This CDR3 reads CASRYYTETDTQYF. The CDR3 region has the DNA TGTGCCAGCCGCTACTACACGGAAACAGATACGCAGTATTTT.

This chain connects TRBV30 to TRBJ1-1; D is unresolved. The CDR3 spans 14 residues. Germline V gene sequence: CDR1 GTSNPN, CDR2 SVGIG (reference sequence). V was cut by 0 bases and J by 4 bases, with 12 bases left in between. CDR3 DNA: TGTGCCTGGAGTGTGGGCCTATTTTTCACTGAAGCTTTCTTT. Its protein product is CAWSVGLFFTEAFF.

This clonotype has at least ten counts. The chain couples TRBV7-9 to TRBJ1-3; no reliable D call. Germline values: CDR1 SEHNR, CDR2 FQNEAQ (reference sequence). V was pared by 6 bases and J by 4 bases, with 13 bases between. The CDR3 runs to 14 residues. CDR3 sequence: CASSSNIPGNTIYF. The CDR3 DNA follows: TGTGCCAGCAGTTCTAATATTCCCGGAAACACCATATATTTT. The full variable domain, in which reference TRBV7-9 and TRBJ1-3 provide the parts outside the CDR3, is DTGVSQNPRHKITKRGQNVTFRCDPISEHNRLYWYRQTLGQGPEFLTYFQNEAQLEKSRLLSDRFSAERPKGSFSTLEIQRTEQGDSAMYLCASSSNIPGNTIYFGEGSWLTVV.